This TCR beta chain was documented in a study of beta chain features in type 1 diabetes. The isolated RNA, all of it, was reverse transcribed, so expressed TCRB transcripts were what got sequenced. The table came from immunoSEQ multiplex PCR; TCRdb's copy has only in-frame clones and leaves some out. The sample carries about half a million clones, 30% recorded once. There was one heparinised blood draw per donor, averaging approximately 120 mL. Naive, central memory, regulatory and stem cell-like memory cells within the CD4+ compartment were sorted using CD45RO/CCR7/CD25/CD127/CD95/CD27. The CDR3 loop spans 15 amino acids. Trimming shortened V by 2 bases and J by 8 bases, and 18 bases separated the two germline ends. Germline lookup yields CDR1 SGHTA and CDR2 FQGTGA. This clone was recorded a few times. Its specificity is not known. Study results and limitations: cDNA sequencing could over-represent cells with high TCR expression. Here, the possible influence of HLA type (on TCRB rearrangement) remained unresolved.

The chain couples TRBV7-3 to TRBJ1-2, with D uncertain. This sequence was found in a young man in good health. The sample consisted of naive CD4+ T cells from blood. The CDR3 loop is CASSLSAPGGKGYTF. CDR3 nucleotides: TGTGCCAGCAGCTTATCGGCCCCAGGAGGGAAGGGCTACACCTTC.